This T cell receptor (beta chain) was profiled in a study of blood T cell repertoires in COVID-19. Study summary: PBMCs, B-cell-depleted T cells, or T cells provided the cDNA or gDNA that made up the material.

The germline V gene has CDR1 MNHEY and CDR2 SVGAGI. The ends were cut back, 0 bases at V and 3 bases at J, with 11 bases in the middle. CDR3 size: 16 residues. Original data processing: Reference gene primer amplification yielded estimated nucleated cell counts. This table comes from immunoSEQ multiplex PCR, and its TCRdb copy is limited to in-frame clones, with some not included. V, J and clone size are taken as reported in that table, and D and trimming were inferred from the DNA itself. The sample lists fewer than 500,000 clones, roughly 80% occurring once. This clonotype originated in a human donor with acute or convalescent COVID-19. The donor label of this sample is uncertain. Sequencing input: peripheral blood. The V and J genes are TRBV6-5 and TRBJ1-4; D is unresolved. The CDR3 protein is CASSYSGSWANEKLFF. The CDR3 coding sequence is TGTGCCAGCAGTTACTCGGGGAGTTGGGCTAATGAAAAACTGTTTTTT.